Listed here is a single TCR beta chain. This record comes from a study of Ad26.COV2.S vaccination and SARS-CoV-2 variants. Background on the study: Ad26.COV2.S, an intramuscular injection, was given once or twice 56 days apart.

Sample treatment: around 19 received Ad26.COV2.S at low or high dose, single or two shots; about 5 received placebo; per-sample allocation not given. Sampling happened 63 days after the first vaccine or placebo injection. The method was immunoSEQ multiplex PCR; TCRdb's version includes in-frame clones alone and lacks a portion of them. The table records about 350,000 clones, about 85% of them present only once. Germline CDR1 and CDR2: MNHEY and SVGAGI. V lost 4 bases to trimming and J lost 8 bases; unmatched junction nucleotides: 12. The CDR3 is 16 residues long. The receptor comes from a person between 18 and 65 years old who received the Ad26.COV2.S COVID-19 vaccine or a placebo. This chain links TRBV6-5 with TRBJ2-1, with 9 bases matching TRBD1. The sequencing here drew on peripheral blood, taken in a trial of Ad26.COV2.S vaccine versus placebo. The CDR3 DNA sequence: TGTGCCAGCAGTTTACTGGGGACAGGGTCGGTAGATGAGCAGTTCTTC. Its translation is CASSLLGTGSVDEQFF.